A selection of T cell receptor beta chains follows, all from one sample in a study of T cell repertoires in cytomegalovirus infection. The antigens these receptors bind are not known. MiXCR, run by TCRdb on the reads, gives a single entry per CDR3 protein. The table has some 590,000 distinct CDR3 sequences, approximately 40% seen once. The sample here was cultured PBMCs, taken from culture after CMV antigen stimulation. The receptors were gathered from a human donor in good health (CMV status not recorded). Some clones in this sample may be carry-over from other donors' samples. Each CDR3 is given with its conserved first and last residue. D genes are given only for firm matches. The size field is filled for only some rows; it gives once, few, many or a size class.

size,J,D,V,DNA,CDR3
-,TRBJ1-5,TRBD1,TRBV27,TGTGCCAACATGCCGGGACAGGGGTATCAGCCCCAGCATTTT,CANMPGQGYQPQHF
-,TRBJ2-5,-,TRBV7-2,TGTGCCAGCAGCCCTGCCGGGCTCCAAGAGACCCAGTACTTC,CASSPAGLQETQYF
-,TRBJ2-7,TRBD2,TRBV20-1,TGCAGTGCTAGAGATAGTCTAGCGGCCCGCTACGAGCAGTACTTC,CSARDSLAARYEQYF
-,TRBJ2-7,-,TRBV12-3/TRBV12-4,TGTGCCAGCAGTTTAAGGCAGGCCACGGGTGAGCAGTACTTC,CASSLRQATGEQYF
-,TRBJ2-5,TRBD2,TRBV29-1,TGCAGCGTTGATAAGGCTAGCGGGGGCCAAGAGACCCAGTACTTC,CSVDKASGGQETQYF
-,TRBJ2-7,TRBD1,TRBV20-1,TGCAGTGCTACCTACACAGGGGGCGCGGTCTACGAGCAGTACTTC,CSATYTGGAVYEQYF
few,TRBJ1-1,-,TRBV6-2/TRBV6-3,TGTGCCAGCAGTGCAGGGGTGGGCACTGAAGCTTTCTTT,CASSAGVGTEAFF
-,TRBJ2-1,TRBD2,TRBV7-9,TGTGCCAGCAGCTTACCAATCCCTAGCGGGAGGGCCTACAATGAGCAGTTCTTC,CASSLPIPSGRAYNEQFF
-,TRBJ2-1,TRBD2,TRBV7-8,TGTGCCAGCAGCTTAGAATTCGGGAGGGCCAATGAGCAGTTCTTC,CASSLEFGRANEQFF
-,TRBJ2-1,-,TRBV10-2,TGCGCCAGCAGTGAAGGGGATGAGCAGTTCTTC,CASSEGDEQFF
-,TRBJ2-1,-,TRBV19,TGTGCCAGTAGTATAGGGAGCGCCCACTACAATGAGCAGTTCTTC,CASSIGSAHYNEQFF
-,TRBJ2-2,-,TRBV4-1,TGCGCCAGCAGCCAAGTCTACAGGCCCGGGGAGCTGTTTTTT,CASSQVYRPGELFF
few,TRBJ1-3,-,TRBV6-5,TGTGCCAGCAGTTACTCGGCCCTCGACACCATATATTTT,CASSYSALDTIYF
few,TRBJ1-5,TRBD1,TRBV27,TGTGCCAGCAGGGACCACGGGACAGCCCTCAATCAGCCCCAGCATTTT,CASRDHGTALNQPQHF
-,TRBJ2-7,-,TRBV5-4,TGTGCCAGCAGCCGGGACGGTATGTACGAGCAGTACTTC,CASSRDGMYEQYF
-,TRBJ2-3,TRBD1,TRBV18,TGTGCCAGCTCACCAATGACAGGGGCCAGCACAGATACGCAGTATTTT,CASSPMTGASTDTQYF
-,TRBJ1-1,-,TRBV10-3,TGTGCCAACGGTCCGGGACCGGGGGAAGGTACTGAAGCTTTCTTT,CANGPGPGEGTEAFF
-,TRBJ2-1,TRBD2,TRBV19,TGTGCCAGTAGTATTCTAGCGGGAGACTCCTACAATGAGCAGTTCTTC,CASSILAGDSYNEQFF
few,TRBJ2-1,TRBD2,TRBV6-1,TGTGCCAGCAGTGAAGCGCTTCCTTGGGGAGGGTCCGGGGTCTACAATGAGCAGTTCTTC,CASSEALPWGGSGVYNEQFF
-,TRBJ1-3,-,TRBV7-8,TGTGCCAGCAGCTCCGCCTCAGGGAGGGGATCGGGAAACACCATATATTTT,CASSSASGRGSGNTIYF
-,TRBJ1-5,-,TRBV20-1,TGCAGTGCTAGGGGCACAGCTGTAAATCAGCCCCAGCATTTT,CSARGTAVNQPQHF
-,TRBJ1-2,TRBD1,TRBV7-1,TGTGCCAGCAGCGCCGGACAGGGTTTCGGCTATGGCTACACCTTC,CASSAGQGFGYGYTF
few,TRBJ2-1,TRBD2,TRBV9,TGTGCCAGCAGCCCCCGGCTAGCGGGAGATATCGATGAGCAGTTCTTC,CASSPRLAGDIDEQFF
few,TRBJ1-6,TRBD1,TRBV7-6,TGTGCCAGCAGCCCCTCGACAGGGGGTTCACCCCTCCACTTT,CASSPSTGGSPLHF
-,TRBJ1-4,-,TRBV6-6,TGTGCCAGCACCCCCCGCCTGGACGGAAAACTGTTTTTT,CASTPRLDGKLFF
-,TRBJ1-1,TRBD1,TRBV6-1,TGTGCCAGCAGTGGGGACAGGGTGGAGAAAAGGGCTGAAGCTTTCTTT,CASSGDRVEKRAEAFF
-,TRBJ2-5,-,TRBV7-2,TGTGCCAGCAGCCATAACATAGGCCTCGGGGCAGAGACCCAGTACTTC,CASSHNIGLGAETQYF
-,TRBJ2-4,TRBD2,TRBV6-2/TRBV6-3,TGTGCCAGCAGTTACTCGGCGACTAGCGGGAAAAACATTCAGTACTTC,CASSYSATSGKNIQYF
-,TRBJ1-5,TRBD1,TRBV6-5,TGTGCCAGCAGTCGGGACAGAGATAGCAATCAGCCCCAGCATTTT,CASSRDRDSNQPQHF